This T cell receptor beta chain was captured in a study of shared clonotypes between healthy human individuals (TCRdb year 2020). Study-wide context: The cohort comprised two women and a few men aged 18 to 49 years. To increase sequencing depth and limit assay-specific biases, different laboratories used diverse techniques to prepare libraries and sequence TCR repertoires. For each donor, CD4 naive and CD4 memory were each run on three plates, CD8 naive on two plates, and CD8 memory on one plate. To estimate repertoire size and how much clonotype sharing occurs between individuals, the study deeply sequenced the blood TCR repertoires of five healthy adults. Per donor, leukapheresis produced somewhere between about 0.8 and 9 billion PBMCs.

TCR CDR3 regions were amplified from genomic DNA by multiplex PCR using the deep immunoSEQ assay. Extracted genomic DNA from each cell subset was distributed evenly across all wells of several immunoSEQ 96-well plates, and each plate was treated as a replicate. For sorted subsets, 200 to 250 ng genomic DNA, equal to some 30,000 T cell genomes, was loaded into each replicate PCR. Purified libraries were quantified with a Qubit 3.0 fluorometer, sized on a Bioanalyzer 2100, and re-quantified with the KAPA Library Quantification kit. Each immunoSEQ 96-well plate was sequenced on its own single-read 150-cycle Illumina NextSeq 550 flow cell. As for the authors' bioinformatics: Because only junctional sequences without quality scores were contained in the immunoSEQ output, filtering matching that applied to full-length reads could not be performed. To assign V/J genes and CDR3, sequences were annotated using PyIR, a Python wrapper for IgBLAST v1.9, with IMGT germline references. Reads were filtered out if the reads had weak V/J assignments (E-value above 1e-6), no CDR3, stop codons, out-of-frame junctions, or ambiguous translated residues. V3J clonotypes were defined as sequences sharing the same inferred V gene, J gene, and CDR3 amino acid sequence. Percentage overlap between repertoires was calculated by dividing the number of shared unique clonotypes by the size of the smaller repertoire. Three approaches were used to assess repertoire richness: RTK rarefaction, the Chao1 estimator, and Recon v2.1 estimates of unobserved clonotypes. For all TCRbeta clonotypes obtained by the gDNA method from a few donors, generation probabilities were computed with OLGA. TCRdb stores this immuneACCESS table with in-frame sequences only. Part of the clones is absent; in the studies checked, under half of the shortfall reflects unresolved V genes, and no reason is known for the rest. The V and J calls and clone size come from that table; D and trimming were worked out from the DNA. In this sample the table shows a few hundred thousand clones, 73% of which occur a single time. The ten largest make up 8% to 13% of the sample.

V and J lose 0 bases and 3 bases, and a span of 15 bases separates them. Via the germline V gene, CDR1 is MGHDK and CDR2 SYGVNS. Counted from cysteine to phenylalanine, this CDR3 has 17 amino acids. The kept DNA is CDR3 alone, 51 bases in frame from the first base. The paper's findings and limits, for the study overall: Higher generation probabilities were observed for clonotypes shared by all four sorted-subset donors than for non-shared clonotypes. Because the study included only a small number of donors, the genetic and exposure-history diversity represented was limited. Naive subsets generally had larger estimated clonotype richness than memory subsets did. Sharing across several donors was observed for about 5% of naive CD4, about 4% of naive CD8, roughly 2.4% of memory CD4, and roughly 0.43% of memory CD8 clonotypes. Incomplete sequencing was indicated by rarefaction of sorted-subset datasets, despite the large sequencing depth. Sampling was limited to blood, and TCR repertoires in tissue likely differ from TCR repertoires in blood. Pairwise subsampling led to the expectation that sequencing depth would affect the degree of clonotype sharing among donors.

Concerning this clone itself: It has no known antigen specificity. Base qualities are not provided; no much larger clone lies one nucleotide away.

The donors were healthy, HIV-negative adults with no recently reported acute infections or vaccinations. Every donor was a Caucasian adult residing in Nashville, Tennessee, USA. Magnetic negative selection was used to enrich CD4+ T cells, after which naive cells were positively selected on CD45RA and the negative fraction became the memory subset. Blood was collected by leukapheresis, and PBMCs were isolated by Ficoll-Histopaque density gradient centrifugation and then cryopreserved in liquid nitrogen vapor phase. Analytical flow cytometry was used to check the purity and quantity of each magnetically sorted T cell population. Each sorted fraction had its genomic DNA isolated and then quantified by UV absorbance on a Nanodrop 2000c.

This TCR was sampled from a young man in good health. The specimen sequenced was memory CD4+ T cells sorted from blood. The label giving this sample's cell subset or site can be read as: CD45RA-negative fraction. The V gene is TRBV25-1 and the J gene is TRBJ1-3; a tentative D call is TRBD1 (6 bases match). The DNA reads as follows: TGTGCCAGCAGTGAATATACTGGACAGACCGATGGAAACACCATATATTTT. This sequence encodes CASSEYTGQTDGNTIYF.